This T cell receptor beta chain was captured in a study of cytomegalovirus exposure and HLA in healthy donors. The CDR3 is 14 residues long. The germline V and J ends were trimmed by 3 bases and 7 bases, with 16 bases remaining between them. Germline V CDR1 and CDR2: MNHEY, SMNVEV (reference sequence). PCR employed 60 Vbeta and 13 Jbeta primers. Only in-frame clones appear in the TCRdb table, and some are missing; sequencing was by immunoSEQ multiplex PCR. The sample shows about 210,000 clones, about 75% of them seen only once. Whole-study findings and limits: The study designated fewer than 200 TCR beta chains cytomegalovirus-associated.

A note on this clone: The antigen is unknown.

Sequencing input: PBMCs. The clonotype was recovered from a male donor in good health and CMV-seronegative. V is TRBV27 and J is TRBJ2-7; tentative D call: TRBD2 (5 bases). The DNA of the CDR3 is TGTGCCAGCAGTTTCGAACGCTCACTAGTGGAGCAGTACTTC. Its protein product is CASSFERSLVEQYF.